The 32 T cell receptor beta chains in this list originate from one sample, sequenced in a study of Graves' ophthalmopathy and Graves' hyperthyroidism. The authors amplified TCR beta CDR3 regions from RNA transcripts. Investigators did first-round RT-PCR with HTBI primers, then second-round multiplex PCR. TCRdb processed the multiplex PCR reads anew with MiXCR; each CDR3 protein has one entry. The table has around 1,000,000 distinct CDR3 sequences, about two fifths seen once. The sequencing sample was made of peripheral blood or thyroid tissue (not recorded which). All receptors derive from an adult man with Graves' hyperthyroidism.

The CDR3 DNA follows: TGTGCCAGCAGCCAGGGACAGGGGCGAGGAAACACCATATATTTT. Translating it yields CASSQGQGRGNTIYF. The V gene is TRBV7-2, the J gene TRBJ1-3; 10 nucleotides agree with TRBD1. The junction had 5 bases not matched to a gene; V was cut back by 5 bases and J by 4 bases. The CDR3 runs 15 residues. Germline values: CDR1 SGHTA, CDR2 FQGNSA.

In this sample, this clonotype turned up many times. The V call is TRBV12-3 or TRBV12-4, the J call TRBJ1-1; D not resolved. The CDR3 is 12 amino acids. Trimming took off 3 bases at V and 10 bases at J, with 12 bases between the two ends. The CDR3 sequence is CASSLTRRVAFF. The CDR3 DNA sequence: TGTGCCAGCAGTTTGACCAGGAGGGTAGCTTTCTTT.

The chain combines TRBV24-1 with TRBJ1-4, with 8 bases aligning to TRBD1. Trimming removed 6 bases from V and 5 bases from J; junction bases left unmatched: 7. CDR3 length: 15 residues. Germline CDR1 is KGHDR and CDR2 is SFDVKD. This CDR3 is CATSRRTGMNEKLFF. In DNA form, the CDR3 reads TGTGCCACCAGTCGGAGGACAGGGATGAATGAAAAACTGTTTTTT.

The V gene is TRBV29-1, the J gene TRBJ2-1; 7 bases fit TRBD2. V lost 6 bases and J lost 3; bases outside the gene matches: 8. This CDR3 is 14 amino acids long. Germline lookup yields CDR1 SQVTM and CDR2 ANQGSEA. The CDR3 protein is CSVDPSGLYNEQFF. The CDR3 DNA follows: TGCAGCGTCGATCCTAGCGGTCTCTACAATGAGCAGTTCTTC.

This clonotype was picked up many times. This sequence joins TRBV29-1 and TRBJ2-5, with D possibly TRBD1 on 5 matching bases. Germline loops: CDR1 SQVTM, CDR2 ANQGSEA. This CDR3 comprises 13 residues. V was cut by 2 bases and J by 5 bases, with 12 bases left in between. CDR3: CSVEFTRAETQYF. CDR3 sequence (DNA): TGCAGCGTTGAATTCACCAGGGCGGAGACCCAGTACTTC.

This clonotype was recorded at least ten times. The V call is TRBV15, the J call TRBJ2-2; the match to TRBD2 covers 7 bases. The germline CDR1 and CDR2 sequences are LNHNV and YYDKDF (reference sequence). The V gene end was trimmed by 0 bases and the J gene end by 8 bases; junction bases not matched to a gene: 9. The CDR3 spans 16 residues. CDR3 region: CATSRDPGRLAGELFF. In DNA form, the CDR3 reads TGTGCCACCAGCAGAGATCCCGGGAGACTAGCTGGGGAGCTGTTTTTT. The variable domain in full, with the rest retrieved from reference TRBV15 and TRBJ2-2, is DAMVIQNPRYQVTQFGKPVTLSCSQTLNHNVMYWYQQKSSQAPKLLFHYYDKDFNNEADTPDNFQSRRPNTSFCFLDIRSPGLGDTAMYLCATSRDPGRLAGELFFGEGSRLTVL.

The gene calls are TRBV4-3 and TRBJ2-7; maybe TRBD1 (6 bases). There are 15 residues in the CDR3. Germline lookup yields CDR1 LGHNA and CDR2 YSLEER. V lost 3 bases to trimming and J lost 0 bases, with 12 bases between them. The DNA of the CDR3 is TGCGCCAGCAGCCACAGACAGGATAGCTCCTACGAGCAGTACTTC. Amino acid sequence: CASSHRQDSSYEQYF.

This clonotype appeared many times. The CDR3 spells CASSSGWVAFF. In DNA form, the CDR3 reads TGTGCCAGCAGCTCAGGGTGGGTAGCTTTCTTT. The chain couples TRBV11-2 to TRBJ1-1; weak D call: TRBD1 (5 bases). The length of the CDR3 is 11 residues. V was pared by 4 bases and J by 10 bases, with 10 bases between. The germline V gene has CDR1 SGHAT and CDR2 FQNNGV. The variable domain in full, completed from reference TRBV11-2 and TRBJ1-1, reads EAGVAQSPRYKIIEKRQSVAFWCNPISGHATLYWYQQILGQGPKLLIQFQNNGVVDDSQLPKDRFSAERLKGVDSTLKIQPAKLEDSAVYLCASSSGWVAFFGQGTRLTVV.

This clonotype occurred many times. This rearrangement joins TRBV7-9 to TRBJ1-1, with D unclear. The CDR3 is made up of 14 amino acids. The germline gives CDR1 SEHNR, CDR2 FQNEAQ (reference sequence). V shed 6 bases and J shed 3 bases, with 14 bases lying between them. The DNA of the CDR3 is TGTGCCAGCAGTAGGAGCGGACGGGACACTGAAGCTTTCTTT. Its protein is CASSRSGRDTEAFF. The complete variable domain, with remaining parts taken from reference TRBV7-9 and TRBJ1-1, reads DTGVSQNPRHKITKRGQNVTFRCDPISEHNRLYWYRQTLGQGPEFLTYFQNEAQLEKSRLLSDRFSAERPKGSFSTLEIQRTEQGDSAMYLCASSRSGRDTEAFFGQGTRLTVV.

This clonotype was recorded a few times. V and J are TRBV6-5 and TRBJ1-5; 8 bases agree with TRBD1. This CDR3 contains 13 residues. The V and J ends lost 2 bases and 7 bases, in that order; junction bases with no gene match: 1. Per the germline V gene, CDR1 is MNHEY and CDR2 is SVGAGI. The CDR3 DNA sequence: TGTGCCAGCAGTTACGACAGGGGACAGCCCCAGCATTTT. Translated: CASSYDRGQPQHF.

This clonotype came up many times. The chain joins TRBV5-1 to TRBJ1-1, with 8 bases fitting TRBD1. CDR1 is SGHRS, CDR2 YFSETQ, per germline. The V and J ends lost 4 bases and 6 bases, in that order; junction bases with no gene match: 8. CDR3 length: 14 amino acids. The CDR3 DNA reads TGCGCCAGCAGCCCGGAGGACAGGGAGCCTGAAGCTTTCTTT. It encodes CASSPEDREPEAFF.

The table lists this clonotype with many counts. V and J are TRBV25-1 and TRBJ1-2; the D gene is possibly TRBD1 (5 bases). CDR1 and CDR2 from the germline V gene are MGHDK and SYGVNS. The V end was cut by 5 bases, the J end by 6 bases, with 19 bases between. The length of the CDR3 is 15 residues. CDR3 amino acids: CASSSAGPRSHGYTF. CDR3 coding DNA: TGTGCCAGCAGTTCGGCGGGACCGCGCTCGCATGGCTACACCTTC.

DNA of the CDR3: TGTGCCAGTAGTAAGACCTCTCCGGGACTAGCCTCAGATACGCAGTATTTT. This gives the protein CASSKTSPGLASDTQYF. The chain joins TRBV19 to TRBJ2-3; TRBD2 agrees at 9 bases. Germline trimming cut 4 bases from V and 4 bases from J; bases unmatched to any gene: 12. Germline CDR1 reads LNHDA; CDR2 reads SQIVND (reference sequence). The CDR3 extends over 17 amino acids.

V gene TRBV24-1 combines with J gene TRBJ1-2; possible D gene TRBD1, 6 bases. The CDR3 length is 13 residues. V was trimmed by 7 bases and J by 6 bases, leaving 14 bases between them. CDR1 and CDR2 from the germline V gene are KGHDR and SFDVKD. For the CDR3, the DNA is TGTGCCACCAGCATCCCAGGGGACGATGGCTACACCTTC. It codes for CATSIPGDDGYTF.

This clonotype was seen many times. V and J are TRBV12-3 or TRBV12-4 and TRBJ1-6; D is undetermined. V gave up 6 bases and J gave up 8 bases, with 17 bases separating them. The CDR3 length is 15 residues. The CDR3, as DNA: TGTGCCAGCAGGACGCCCGGGGAGGGCTATTCACCCCTCCACTTT. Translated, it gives CASRTPGEGYSPLHF.

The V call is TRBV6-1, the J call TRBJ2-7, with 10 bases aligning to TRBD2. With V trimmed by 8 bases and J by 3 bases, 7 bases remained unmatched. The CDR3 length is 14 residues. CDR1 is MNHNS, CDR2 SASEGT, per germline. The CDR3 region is CASPGTSEDYEQYF. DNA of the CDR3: TGTGCCAGCCCAGGGACTAGCGAAGACTACGAGCAGTACTTC.

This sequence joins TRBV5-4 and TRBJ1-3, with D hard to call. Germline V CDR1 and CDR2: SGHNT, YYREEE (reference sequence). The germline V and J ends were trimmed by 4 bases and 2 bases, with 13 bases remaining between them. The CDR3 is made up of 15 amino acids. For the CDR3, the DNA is TGTGCCAGCAGCCCAGATTTCGGGGCTGGAAACACCATATATTTT. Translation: CASSPDFGAGNTIYF.

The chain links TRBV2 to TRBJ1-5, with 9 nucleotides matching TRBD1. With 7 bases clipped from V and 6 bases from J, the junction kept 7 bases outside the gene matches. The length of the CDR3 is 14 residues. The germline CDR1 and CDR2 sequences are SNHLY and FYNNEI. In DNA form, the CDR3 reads TGTGCCAGCACCCCGGGACAGGGAGCTCAGCCCCAGCATTTT. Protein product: CASTPGQGAQPQHF.

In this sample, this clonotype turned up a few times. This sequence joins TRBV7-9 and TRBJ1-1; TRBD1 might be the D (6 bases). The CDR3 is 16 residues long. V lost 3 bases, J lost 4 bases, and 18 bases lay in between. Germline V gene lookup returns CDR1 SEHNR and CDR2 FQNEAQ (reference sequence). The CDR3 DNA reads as TGTGCCAGCAGCTTGAAGGGCAGGGGAGGGTTCACTGAAGCTTTCTTT. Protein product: CASSLKGRGGFTEAFF.

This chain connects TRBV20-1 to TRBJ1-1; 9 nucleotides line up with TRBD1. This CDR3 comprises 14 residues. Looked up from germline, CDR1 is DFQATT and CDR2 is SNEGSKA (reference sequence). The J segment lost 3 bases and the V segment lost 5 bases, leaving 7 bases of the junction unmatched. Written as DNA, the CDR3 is TGCAGTGCTGCTCGGGACAGGGCGGACACTGAAGCTTTCTTT. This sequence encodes CSAARDRADTEAFF.

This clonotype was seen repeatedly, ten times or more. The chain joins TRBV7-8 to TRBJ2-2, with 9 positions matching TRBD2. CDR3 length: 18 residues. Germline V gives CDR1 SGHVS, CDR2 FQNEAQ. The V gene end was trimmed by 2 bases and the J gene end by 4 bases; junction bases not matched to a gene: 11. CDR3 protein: CASSLSRDAGGPTGELFF. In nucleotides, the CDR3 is TGTGCCAGCAGCTTATCGCGGGATGCGGGAGGGCCCACCGGGGAGCTGTTTTTT.

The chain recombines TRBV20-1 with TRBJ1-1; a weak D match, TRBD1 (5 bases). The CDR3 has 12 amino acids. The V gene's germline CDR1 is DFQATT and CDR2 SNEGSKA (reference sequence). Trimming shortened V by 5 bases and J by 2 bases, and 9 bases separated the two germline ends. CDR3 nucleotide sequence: TGCAGTGCTCATACAGGTAACACTGAAGCTTTCTTT. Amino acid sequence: CSAHTGNTEAFF.

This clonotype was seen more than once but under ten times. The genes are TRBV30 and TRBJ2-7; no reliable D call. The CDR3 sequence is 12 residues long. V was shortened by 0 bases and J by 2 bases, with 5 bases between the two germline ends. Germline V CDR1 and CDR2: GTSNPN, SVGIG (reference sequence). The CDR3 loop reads CAWSVSPYEQYF. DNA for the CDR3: TGTGCCTGGAGTGTTTCACCCTACGAGCAGTACTTC. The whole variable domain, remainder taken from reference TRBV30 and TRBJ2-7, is SQTIHQWPATLVQPVGSPLSLECTVEGTSNPNLYWYRQAAGRGLQLLFYSVGIGQISSEVPQNLSASRPQDRQFILSSKKLLLSDSGFYLCAWSVSPYEQYFGPGTRLTVT.

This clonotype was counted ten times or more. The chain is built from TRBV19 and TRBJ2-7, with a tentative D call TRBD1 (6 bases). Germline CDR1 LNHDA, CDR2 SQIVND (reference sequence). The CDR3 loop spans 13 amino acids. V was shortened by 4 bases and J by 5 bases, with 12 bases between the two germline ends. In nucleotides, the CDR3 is TGTGCCAGTAGTAACACAGGGACCCACGAGCAGTACTTC. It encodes CASSNTGTHEQYF.

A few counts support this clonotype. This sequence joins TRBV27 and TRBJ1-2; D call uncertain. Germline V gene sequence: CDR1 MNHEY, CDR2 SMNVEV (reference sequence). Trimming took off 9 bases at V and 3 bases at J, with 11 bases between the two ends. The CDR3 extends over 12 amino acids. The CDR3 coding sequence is TGTGCCAGACAGCGCTTCGACTATGGCTACACCTTC. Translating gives CARQRFDYGYTF.

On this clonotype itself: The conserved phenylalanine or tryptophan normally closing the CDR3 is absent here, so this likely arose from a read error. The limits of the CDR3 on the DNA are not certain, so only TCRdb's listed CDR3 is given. CDR3 sequence reads: CSVSTAGTS. The chain joins TRBV29-1 to TRBJ2-6. The CDR3 comprises 9 residues, both ends counted. Germline V CDR1 and CDR2: SQVTM, ANQGSEA.

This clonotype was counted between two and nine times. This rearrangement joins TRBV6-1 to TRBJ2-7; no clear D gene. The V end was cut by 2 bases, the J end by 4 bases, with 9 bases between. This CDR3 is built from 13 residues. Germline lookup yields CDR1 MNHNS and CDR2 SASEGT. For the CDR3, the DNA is TGTGCCAGCAGTGAATCGTCAGGATACGAGCAGTACTTC. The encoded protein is CASSESSGYEQYF.

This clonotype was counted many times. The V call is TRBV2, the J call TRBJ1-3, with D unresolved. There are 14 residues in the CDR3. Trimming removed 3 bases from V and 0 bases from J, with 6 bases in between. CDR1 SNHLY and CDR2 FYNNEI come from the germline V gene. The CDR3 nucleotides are TGTGCCAGCAGTGACCGGGTCTCTGGAAACACCATATATTTT. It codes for CASSDRVSGNTIYF.

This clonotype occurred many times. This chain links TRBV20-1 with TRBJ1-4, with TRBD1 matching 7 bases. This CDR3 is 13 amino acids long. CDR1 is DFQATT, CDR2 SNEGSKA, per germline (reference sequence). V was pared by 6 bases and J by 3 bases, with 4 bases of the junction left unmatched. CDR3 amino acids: CSAQGSANEKLFF. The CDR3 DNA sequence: TGCAGTGCACAGGGGTCGGCTAATGAAAAACTGTTTTTT.

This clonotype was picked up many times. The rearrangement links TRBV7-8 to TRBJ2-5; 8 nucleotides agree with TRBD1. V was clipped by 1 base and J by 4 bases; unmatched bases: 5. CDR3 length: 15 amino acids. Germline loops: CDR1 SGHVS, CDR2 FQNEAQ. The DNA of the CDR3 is TGTGCCAGCAGCTTAGGGACAGGGTTCGCAGAGACCCAGTACTTC. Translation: CASSLGTGFAETQYF. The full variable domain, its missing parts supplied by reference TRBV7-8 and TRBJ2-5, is GAGVSQSPRYKVAKRGQDVALRCDPISGHVSLFWYQQALGQGPEFLTYFQNEAQLDKSGLPSDRFFAERPEGSVSTLKIQRTQQEDSAVYLCASSLGTGFAETQYFGPGTRLLVL.

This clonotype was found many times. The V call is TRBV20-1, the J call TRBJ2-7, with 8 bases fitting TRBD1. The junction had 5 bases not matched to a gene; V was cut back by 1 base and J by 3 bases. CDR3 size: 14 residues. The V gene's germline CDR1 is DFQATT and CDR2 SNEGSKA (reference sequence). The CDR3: CSARGGQGNYEQYF. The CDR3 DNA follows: TGCAGTGCTAGAGGTGGACAGGGAAACTACGAGCAGTACTTC.

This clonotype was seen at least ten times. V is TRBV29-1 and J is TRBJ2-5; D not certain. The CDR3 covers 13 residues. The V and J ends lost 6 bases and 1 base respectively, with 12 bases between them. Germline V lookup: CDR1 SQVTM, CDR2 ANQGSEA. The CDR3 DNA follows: TGCAGCGTCCGAGGCAGGTTCCAAGAGACCCAGTACTTC. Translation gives CSVRGRFQETQYF. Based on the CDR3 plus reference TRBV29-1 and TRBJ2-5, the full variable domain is SAVISQKPSRDICQRGTSLTIQCQVDSQVTMMFWYRQQPGQSLTLIATANQGSEATYESGFVIDKFPISRPNLTFSTLTVSNMSPEDSSIYLCSVRGRFQETQYFGPGTRLLVL.